One sample yielded the 18 T cell receptor beta chains listed below, sequenced in a study of cytomegalovirus exposure and HLA in healthy donors. PCR was performed using 60 Vbeta and 13 Jbeta primers. Assay used: immunoSEQ multiplex PCR; TCRdb lists only in-frame clones, some missing. The data hold tens of thousands of clones, with roughly 78% observed a single time. The sequenced material came from PBMCs. The receptor set was obtained from a male donor in good health and CMV-seropositive.

The chain employs TRBV6-5 and TRBJ1-1, with D hard to call. The CDR3 sequence is 13 residues long. CDR1 and CDR2 (germline): MNHEY, SVGAGI. V lost 2 bases and J 4 bases, leaving 8 bases between the germline ends. The CDR3 DNA follows: TGTGCCAGCAGTTACAGAGGATCCACTGAAGCTTTCTTT. This sequence encodes CASSYRGSTEAFF.

The genes are TRBV18 and TRBJ2-7, with 10 bases that match TRBD2. The germline gives CDR1 KGHSH, CDR2 LQKENI. There are 16 residues in the CDR3. The J segment lost 2 bases and the V segment lost 0 bases, leaving 4 bases of the junction unmatched. CDR3 in DNA: TGTGCCAGCTCACCACCGGGACTAGCGAAAGCCTACGAGCAGTACTTC. Translation gives CASSPPGLAKAYEQYF.

The chain is built from TRBV6-6 and TRBJ1-2; no clear D. Trimming pared 2 bases from V and 3 bases from J, leaving 13 bases between. The CDR3 loop spans 15 amino acids. Germline lookup yields CDR1 MNHNY and CDR2 SVGAGI (reference sequence). The CDR3 sequence: CASSYPTLRDYGYTF. The CDR3 nucleotides read TGTGCCAGCAGTTACCCTACTCTGAGGGACTATGGCTACACCTTC.

V gene TRBV5-1 combines with J gene TRBJ2-3, with D unclear. In germline, CDR1 is SGHRS, CDR2 YFSETQ. The CDR3 covers 14 residues. The germline V and J ends were trimmed by 4 bases and 4 bases, with 13 bases remaining between them. CDR3 nucleotide sequence: TGCGCCAGCAGCGGATTAGGAGTTTCAGATACGCAGTATTTT. Translated: CASSGLGVSDTQYF.

This chain links TRBV7-9 with TRBJ2-7; tentatively, D is TRBD1 (6 bases). The CDR3 has 14 amino acids. CDR1 SEHNR and CDR2 FQNEAQ come from the germline V gene (reference sequence). V lost 5 bases to trimming and J lost 0 bases, with 11 bases between them. Here the CDR3 reads CASSPRDISYEQYF. CDR3 nucleotides: TGTGCCAGCAGCCCCCGGGACATCTCCTACGAGCAGTACTTC.

The chain has TRBV2 and TRBJ2-5; a possible D gene is TRBD2 (5 bases). There are 16 residues in the CDR3. Between the trimmed V and J ends, which lost 8 bases and 1 base, there was a span of 20 bases. CDR1 and CDR2 (germline): SNHLY, FYNNEI. DNA of the CDR3: TGTGCCAGCCGACTGTTGAGATTAGAGGGCCAAGAGACCCAGTACTTC. Residues: CASRLLRLEGQETQYF.

This chain connects TRBV19 to TRBJ2-7, with D maybe TRBD1 (6 bases). V was trimmed by 1 base and J by 3 bases, leaving 16 bases between them. Germline V gene sequence: CDR1 LNHDA, CDR2 SQIVND (reference sequence). The CDR3 sequence is 16 residues long. The CDR3 here is CASSIVRDTTLYEQYF. For the CDR3, the DNA is TGTGCCAGTAGTATAGTGAGGGACACCACCCTCTACGAGCAGTACTTC.

This clone was seen many times. The rearrangement uses TRBV6-1 and TRBJ2-7, with D possibly being TRBD2 (5 bases). V was clipped by 3 bases and J by 5 bases, with 17 bases between them. Looked up from germline, CDR1 is MNHNS and CDR2 is SASEGT. The CDR3 is 15 amino acids. CDR3 protein: CASSDQVLVPNEQYF. The CDR3, as DNA: TGTGCCAGCAGTGATCAGGTACTAGTTCCCAACGAGCAGTACTTC.

This clone was detected only a few times. The genes are TRBV30 and TRBJ1-2, with D tentatively TRBD1 (6 bases). CDR3 length: 15 amino acids. Germline-derived CDR1 and CDR2 are GTSNPN and SVGIG (reference sequence). Deletions cut 1 base from V and 6 bases from J, with 18 bases between. CDR3 loop: CAWSETGRGRDGYTF. The CDR3 DNA is TGTGCCTGGAGTGAGACGGGCAGGGGAAGGGATGGCTACACCTTC.

The rearrangement links TRBV25-1 to TRBJ1-5; 7 bases line up with TRBD1. CDR1 and CDR2 (germline): MGHDK, SYGVNS. J was trimmed by 3 bases and V by 2 bases; bases with no gene match: 4. CDR3 length: 15 residues. The CDR3, as DNA: TGTGCCAGCAGTGAAGAGACAGGGAACAATCAGCCCCAGCATTTT. The encoded protein is CASSEETGNNQPQHF.

The V call is TRBV18, the J call TRBJ2-5; 7 positions agree with TRBD2. The CDR3 runs 15 residues. The trim removed 3 bases at V and 1 base at J, leaving 5 bases unmatched. The germline CDR1 and CDR2 sequences are KGHSH and LQKENI. CDR3 sequence (DNA): TGTGCCAGCTCACCCCGCGGGGGTATCCAAGAGACCCAGTACTTC. Translation: CASSPRGGIQETQYF.

The chain links TRBV29-1 to TRBJ2-7, with D possibly being TRBD2 (5 bases). CDR1 SQVTM and CDR2 ANQGSEA come from the germline V gene. The CDR3 runs to 11 residues. With 3 bases removed from V and 2 bases from J, the gap between germline ends came to 5 bases. DNA for the CDR3: TGCAGCGTTGACGGGGCCTACGAGCAGTACTTC. It yields the protein CSVDGAYEQYF.

The chain employs TRBV4-3 and TRBJ2-4, with D hard to call. V was cut by 1 base and J by 0 bases, with 10 bases left in between. The germline V gene has CDR1 LGHNA and CDR2 YSLEER. This CDR3 has 16 residues. CDR3 region: CASSQGARGAKNIQYF. As DNA, the CDR3 is TGCGCCAGCAGCCAAGGAGCCCGAGGAGCCAAAAACATTCAGTACTTC.

The rearrangement joins TRBV5-4 to TRBJ2-3; 8 bases align to TRBD2. The CDR3 contains 14 residues. Germline trimming cut 5 bases from V and 4 bases from J; bases unmatched to any gene: 6. Per germline, CDR1 SGHNT and CDR2 YYREEE (reference sequence). The CDR3 is CASSAGGRADTQYF. CDR3 sequence (DNA): TGTGCCAGCAGTGCGGGAGGCCGGGCAGATACGCAGTATTTT.

V usage is TRBV10-3 and J usage is TRBJ2-7, with D possibly being TRBD1 (6 bases). The CDR3 runs 13 residues. In germline, CDR1 is ENHRY, CDR2 SYGVKD. With 6 bases removed from V and 4 bases from J, the gap between germline ends came to 13 bases. This chain's CDR3 is CAISPGHTYEQYF. CDR3 DNA: TGTGCCATCAGCCCGGGACACACTTACGAGCAGTACTTC.

A few counts support this clone. The chain uses TRBV4-1 and TRBJ1-1; 9 nucleotides line up with TRBD1. V lost 5 bases, J lost 5 bases, and 6 bases stayed unmatched. The germline V gene has CDR1 MGHRA and CDR2 YSYEKL. The CDR3 has 14 amino acids. CDR3 in DNA: TGCGCCAGCAGCTCGACAGGGGGACATACTGAAGCTTTCTTT. This encodes CASSSTGGHTEAFF.

This chain connects TRBV7-8 to TRBJ2-7; no definite D call. Germline CDR1 is SGHVS and CDR2 is FQNEAQ. The length of the CDR3 is 15 residues. V was trimmed by 2 bases and J by 5 bases, leaving 16 bases between them. The CDR3 protein is CASSLLRTAQHEQYF. The CDR3 nucleotides are TGTGCCAGCAGCTTACTGCGCACCGCCCAACACGAGCAGTACTTC.

As DNA, the CDR3 is TGTGCCAGCAGTCTCACTAGCGGGTTATACAATGAGCAGTTCTTC. As protein: CASSLTSGLYNEQFF. The rearrangement links TRBV25-1 to TRBJ2-1; 9 nucleotides line up with TRBD2. V was clipped by 5 bases and J by 4 bases; unmatched bases: 6. CDR1 is MGHDK, CDR2 SYGVNS, per germline. This CDR3 has 15 amino acids.